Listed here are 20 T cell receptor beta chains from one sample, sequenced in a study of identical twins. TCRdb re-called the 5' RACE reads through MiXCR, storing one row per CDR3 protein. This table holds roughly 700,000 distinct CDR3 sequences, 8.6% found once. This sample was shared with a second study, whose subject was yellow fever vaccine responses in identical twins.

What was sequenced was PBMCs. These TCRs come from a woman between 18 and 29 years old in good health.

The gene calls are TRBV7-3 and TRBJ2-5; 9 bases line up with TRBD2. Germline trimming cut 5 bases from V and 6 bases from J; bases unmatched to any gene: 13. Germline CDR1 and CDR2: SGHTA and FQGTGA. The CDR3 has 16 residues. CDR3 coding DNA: TGTGCCAGCAGCCCTTCGGGCGGGGGGGTTACAAAGACCCAGTACTTC. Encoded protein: CASSPSGGGVTKTQYF. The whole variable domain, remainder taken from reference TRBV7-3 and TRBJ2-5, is GAGVSQTPSNKVTEKGKYVELRCDPISGHTALYWYRQSLGQGPEFLIYFQGTGAADDSGLPNDRFFAVRPEGSVSTLKIQRTERGDSAVYLCASSPSGGGVTKTQYFGPGTRLLVL.

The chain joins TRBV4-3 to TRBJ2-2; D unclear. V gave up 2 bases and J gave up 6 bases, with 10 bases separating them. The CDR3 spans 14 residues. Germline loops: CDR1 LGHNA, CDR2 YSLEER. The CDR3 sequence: CASSQLNQPGELFF. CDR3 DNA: TGCGCCAGCAGCCAACTGAATCAACCCGGGGAGCTGTTTTTT.

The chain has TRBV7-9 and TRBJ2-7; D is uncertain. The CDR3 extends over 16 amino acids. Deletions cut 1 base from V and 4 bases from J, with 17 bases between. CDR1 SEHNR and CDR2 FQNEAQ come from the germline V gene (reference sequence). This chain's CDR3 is CASSLVTGSYGYEQYF. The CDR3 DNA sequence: TGTGCCAGCAGCTTAGTCACTGGCTCATACGGTTACGAGCAGTACTTC.

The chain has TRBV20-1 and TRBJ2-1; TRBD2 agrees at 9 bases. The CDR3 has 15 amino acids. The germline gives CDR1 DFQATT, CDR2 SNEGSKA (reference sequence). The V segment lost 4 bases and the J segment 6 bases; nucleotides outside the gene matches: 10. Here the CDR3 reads CSAIGRASGVNEQFF. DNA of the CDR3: TGCAGTGCTATCGGTCGGGCTAGCGGGGTCAATGAGCAGTTCTTC.

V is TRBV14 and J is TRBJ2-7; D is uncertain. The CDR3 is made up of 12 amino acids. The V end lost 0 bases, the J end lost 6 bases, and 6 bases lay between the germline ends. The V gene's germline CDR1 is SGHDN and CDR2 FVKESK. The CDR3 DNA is TGTGCCAGCAGCCAAGAATTTCTCGAGCAGTACTTC. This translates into CASSQEFLEQYF.

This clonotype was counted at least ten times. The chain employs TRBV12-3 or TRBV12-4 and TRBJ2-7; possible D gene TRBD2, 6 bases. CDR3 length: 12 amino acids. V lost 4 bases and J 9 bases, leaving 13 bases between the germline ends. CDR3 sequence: CASSSGLTGQYF. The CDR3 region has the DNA TGTGCCAGCAGTTCGGGACTCACGGGGCAGTACTTC.

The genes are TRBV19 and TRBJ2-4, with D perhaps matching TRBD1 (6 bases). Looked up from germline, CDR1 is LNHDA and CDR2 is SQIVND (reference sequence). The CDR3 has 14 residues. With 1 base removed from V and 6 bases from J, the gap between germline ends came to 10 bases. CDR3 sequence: CASSIVGTRNIQYF. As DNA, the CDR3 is TGTGCCAGTAGTATAGTTGGGACAAGAAACATTCAGTACTTC.

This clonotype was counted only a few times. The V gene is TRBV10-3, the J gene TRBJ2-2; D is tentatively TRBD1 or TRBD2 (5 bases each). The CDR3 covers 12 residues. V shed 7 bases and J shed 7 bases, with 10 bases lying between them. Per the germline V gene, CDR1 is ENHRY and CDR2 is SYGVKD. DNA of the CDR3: TGTGCCATCATGGGGACCCACGGGGAGCTGTTTTTT. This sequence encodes CAIMGTHGELFF.

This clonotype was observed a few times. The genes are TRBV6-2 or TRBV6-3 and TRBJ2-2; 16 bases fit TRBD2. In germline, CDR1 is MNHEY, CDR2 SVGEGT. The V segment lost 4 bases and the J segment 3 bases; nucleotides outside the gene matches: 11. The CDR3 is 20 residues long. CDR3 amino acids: CASSLPPGLAGGHHTGELFF. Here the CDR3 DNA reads TGTGCCAGCAGTTTGCCCCCGGGACTAGCGGGGGGGCATCACACCGGGGAGCTGTTTTTT.

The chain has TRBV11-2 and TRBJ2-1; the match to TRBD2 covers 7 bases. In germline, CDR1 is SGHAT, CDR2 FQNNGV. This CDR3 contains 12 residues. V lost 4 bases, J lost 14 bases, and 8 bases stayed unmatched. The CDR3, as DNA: TGTGCCAGCAGCTCCGGGCTTGGGGGGGAGTTCTTC. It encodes CASSSGLGGEFF.

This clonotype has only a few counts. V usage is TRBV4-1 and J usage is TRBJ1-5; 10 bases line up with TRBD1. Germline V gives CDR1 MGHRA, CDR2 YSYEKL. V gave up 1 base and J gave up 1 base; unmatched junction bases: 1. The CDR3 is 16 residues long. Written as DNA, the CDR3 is TGCGCCAGCAGCCAAGCGGGACAGGGGAGCAATCAGCCCCAGCATTTT. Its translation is CASSQAGQGSNQPQHF.

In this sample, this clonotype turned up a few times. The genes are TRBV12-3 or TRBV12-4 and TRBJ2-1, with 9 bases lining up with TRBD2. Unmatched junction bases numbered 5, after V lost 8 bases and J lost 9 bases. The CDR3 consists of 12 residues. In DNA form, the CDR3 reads TGTGCCAGCGGACTAGCGCTTGCTGAGCAGTTCTTC. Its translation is CASGLALAEQFF.

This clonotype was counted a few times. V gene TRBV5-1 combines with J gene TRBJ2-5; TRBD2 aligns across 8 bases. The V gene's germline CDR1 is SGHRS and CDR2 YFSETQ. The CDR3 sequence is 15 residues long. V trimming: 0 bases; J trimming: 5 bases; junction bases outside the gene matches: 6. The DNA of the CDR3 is TGCGCCAGCAGCTTGGGACTAGCGTTGAGCGAGACCCAGTACTTC. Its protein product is CASSLGLALSETQYF.

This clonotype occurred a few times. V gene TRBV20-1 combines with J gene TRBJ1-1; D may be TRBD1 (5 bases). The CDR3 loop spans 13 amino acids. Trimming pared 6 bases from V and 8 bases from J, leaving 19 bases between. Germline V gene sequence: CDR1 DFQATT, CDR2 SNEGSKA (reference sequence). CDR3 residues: CSAHRQPDGEAFF. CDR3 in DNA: TGCAGTGCCCACAGACAGCCGGATGGGGAAGCTTTCTTT.

The CDR3 loop is CSATLSGRGYNEQFF. The CDR3 DNA follows: TGCAGTGCTACGCTTAGCGGGAGAGGCTACAATGAGCAGTTCTTC. The chain employs TRBV20-1 and TRBJ2-1, with 9 positions matching TRBD2. V trimming: 4 bases; J trimming: 3 bases; junction bases outside the gene matches: 7. Germline V gives CDR1 DFQATT, CDR2 SNEGSKA (reference sequence). This CDR3 is built from 15 residues.

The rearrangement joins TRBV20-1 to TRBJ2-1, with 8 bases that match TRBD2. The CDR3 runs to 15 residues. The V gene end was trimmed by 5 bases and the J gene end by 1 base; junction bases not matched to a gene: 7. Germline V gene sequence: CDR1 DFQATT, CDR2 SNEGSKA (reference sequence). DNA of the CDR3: TGCAGTGCTCCGAGCGGGAGAGGGTCCTACAATGAGCAGTTCTTC. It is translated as CSAPSGRGSYNEQFF.

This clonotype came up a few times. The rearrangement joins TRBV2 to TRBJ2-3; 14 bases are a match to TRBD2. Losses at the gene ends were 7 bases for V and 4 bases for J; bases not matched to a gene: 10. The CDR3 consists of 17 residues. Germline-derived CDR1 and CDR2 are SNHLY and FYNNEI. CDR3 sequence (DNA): TGTGCCAGCACCTCGTCCCGGGGACTAGCGGGAGCAGATACGCAGTATTTT. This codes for CASTSSRGLAGADTQYF. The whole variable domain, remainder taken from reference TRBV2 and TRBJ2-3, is EPEVTQTPSHQVTQMGQEVILRCVPISNHLYFYWYRQILGQKVEFLVSFYNNEISEKSEIFDDQFSVERPDGSNFTLKIRSTKLEDSAMYFCASTSSRGLAGADTQYFGPGTRLTVL.

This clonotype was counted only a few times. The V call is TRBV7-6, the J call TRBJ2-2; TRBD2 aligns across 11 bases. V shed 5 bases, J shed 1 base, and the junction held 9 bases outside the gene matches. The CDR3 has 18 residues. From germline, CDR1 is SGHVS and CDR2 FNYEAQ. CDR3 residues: CASSPRIAGGVNTGELFF. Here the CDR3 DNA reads TGTGCCAGCAGCCCCCGCATAGCGGGGGGGGTGAACACCGGGGAGCTGTTTTTT.

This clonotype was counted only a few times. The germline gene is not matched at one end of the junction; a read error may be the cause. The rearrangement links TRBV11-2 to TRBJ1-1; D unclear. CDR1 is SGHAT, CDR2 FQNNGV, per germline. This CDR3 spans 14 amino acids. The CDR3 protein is CASNYRVGFTEALF. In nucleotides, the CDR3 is TGTGCCAGCAACTATCGTGTTGGGTTCACTGAAGCTCTCTTT.

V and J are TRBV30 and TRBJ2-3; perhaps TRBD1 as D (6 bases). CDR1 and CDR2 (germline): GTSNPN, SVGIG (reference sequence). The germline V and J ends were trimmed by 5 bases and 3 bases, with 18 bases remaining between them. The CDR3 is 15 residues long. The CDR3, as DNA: TGTGCCTGGGGGGGCGACGGAAGAAGTACAGATACGCAGTATTTT. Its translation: CAWGGDGRSTDTQYF.